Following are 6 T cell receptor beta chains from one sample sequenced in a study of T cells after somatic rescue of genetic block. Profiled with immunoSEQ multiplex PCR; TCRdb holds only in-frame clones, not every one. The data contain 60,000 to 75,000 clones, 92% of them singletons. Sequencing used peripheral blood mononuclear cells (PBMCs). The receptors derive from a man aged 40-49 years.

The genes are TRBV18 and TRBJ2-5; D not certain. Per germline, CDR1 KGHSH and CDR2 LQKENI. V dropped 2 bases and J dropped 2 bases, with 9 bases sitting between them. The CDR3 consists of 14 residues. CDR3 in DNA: TGTGCCAGCTCACCATCGGATCGTCAAGAGACCCAGTACTTC. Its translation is CASSPSDRQETQYF.

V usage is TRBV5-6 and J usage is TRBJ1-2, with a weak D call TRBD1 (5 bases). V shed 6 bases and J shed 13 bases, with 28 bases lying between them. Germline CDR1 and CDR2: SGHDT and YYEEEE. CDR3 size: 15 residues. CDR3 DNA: TGTGCCAGCACATTGACGGGGCAGGTTGGTGGGGCTAGCACCTTC. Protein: CASTLTGQVGGASTF.

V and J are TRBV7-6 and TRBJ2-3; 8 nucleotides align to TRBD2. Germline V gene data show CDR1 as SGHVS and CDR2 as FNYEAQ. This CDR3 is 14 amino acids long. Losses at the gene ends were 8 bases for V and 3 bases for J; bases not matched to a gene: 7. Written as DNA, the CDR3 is TGTGCCAGCTCAATAGCGGGAAGGACAGATACGCAGTATTTT. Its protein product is CASSIAGRTDTQYF. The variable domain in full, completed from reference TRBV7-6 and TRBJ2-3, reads GAGVSQSPRYKVTKRGQDVALRCDPISGHVSLYWYRQALGQGPEFLTYFNYEAQQDKSGLPNDRFSAERPEGSISTLTIQRTEQRDSAMYRCASSIAGRTDTQYFGPGTRLTVL.

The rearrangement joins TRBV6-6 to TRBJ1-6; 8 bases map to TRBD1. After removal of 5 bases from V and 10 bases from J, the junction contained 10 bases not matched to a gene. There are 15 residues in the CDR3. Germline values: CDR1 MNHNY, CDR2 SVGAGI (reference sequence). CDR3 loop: CASSPPTGGGSPLHF. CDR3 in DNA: TGTGCCAGCAGTCCTCCCACAGGGGGGGGATCACCCCTCCACTTT.

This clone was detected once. The CDR3 bases are TGTGCCAGCAGTCGTCCCTACGGGGTATACAATGAGCAGTTCTTC. Its translation is CASSRPYGVYNEQFF. This chain connects TRBV28 to TRBJ2-1; TRBD2 might be the D (5 bases). CDR3 length: 15 amino acids. Germline CDR1 MDHEN, CDR2 SYDVKM. Trimming shortened V by 5 bases and J by 4 bases, and 15 bases separated the two germline ends.

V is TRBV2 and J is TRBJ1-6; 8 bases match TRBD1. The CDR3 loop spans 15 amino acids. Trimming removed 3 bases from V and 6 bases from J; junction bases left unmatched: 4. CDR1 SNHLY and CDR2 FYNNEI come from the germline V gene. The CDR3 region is CASSEEDRANSPLHF. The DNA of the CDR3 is TGTGCCAGCAGTGAGGAGGACAGGGCTAATTCACCCCTCCACTTT. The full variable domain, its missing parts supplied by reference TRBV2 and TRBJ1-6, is EPEVTQTPSHQVTQMGQEVILRCVPISNHLYFYWYRQILGQKVEFLVSFYNNEISEKSEIFDDQFSVERPDGSNFTLKIRSTKLEDSAMYFCASSEEDRANSPLHFGNGTRLTVT.